This T cell receptor beta chain comes out of a study of long-term antiretroviral therapy in people with HIV. Findings and caveats of the study: Absence of data on ART adherence, viral resistance or therapy changes was noted.

As to this clone: Its target is not known.

Germline V gene lookup returns CDR1 SEHNR and CDR2 FQNEAQ (reference sequence). The CDR3 consists of 17 residues. V was cut by 4 bases and J by 1 base, with 18 bases left in between. Survey-level immunoSEQ v3.0 assays were run. The protocol was immunoSEQ multiplex PCR, while the TCRdb copy is restricted to in-frame clones and leaves out a portion. Of approximately 34,000 clones listed, around 83% are singletons. This TCR derives from a man between 18 and 35 years old with HIV. The V call is TRBV7-9, the J call TRBJ2-3; maybe TRBD1 (6 bases). Sample: unsorted PBMCs, taken 1 year after starting antiretroviral therapy. CDR3 DNA: TGTGCCAGCAGCTCCCCCGAGGACAGAGGTGGCACAGATACGCAGTATTTT. This sequence encodes CASSSPEDRGGTDTQYF. Using reference TRBV7-9 and TRBJ2-3 for the parts outside the CDR3, the full variable domain is DTGVSQNPRHKITKRGQNVTFRCDPISEHNRLYWYRQTLGQGPEFLTYFQNEAQLEKSRLLSDRFSAERPKGSFSTLEIQRTEQGDSAMYLCASSSPEDRGGTDTQYFGPGTRLTVL.